The 30 T cell receptor beta chains in this list originate from one sample, sequenced in a study of cytomegalovirus exposure and HLA in healthy donors (dated by TCRdb to about 2017). Library preparation was by the immunoSEQ multiplex PCR assay. For the multiplex PCR, a mixture combining 60 forward primers for TCR Vbeta segments and 13 reverse primers for TCR Jbeta segments was used. The immuneACCESS repertoire file appears here via TCRdb, limited to in-frame rearrangements. These files lack a portion of the clones; in checked studies, under half of the deficit traces to unresolved V genes, and the cause of the others is not known. For this sample the table gives about 200,000 clones, of which about 77% were detected only once. Nearly 3% of the sample is taken by the ten largest. The specimen was PBMCs. All receptors derive from a young woman in good health and CMV-seronegative.

The chain recombines TRBV7-9 with TRBJ2-1, with 11 nucleotides matching TRBD2. From germline, CDR1 is SEHNR and CDR2 FQNEAQ (reference sequence). There are 15 residues in the CDR3. Trimming removed 7 bases from V and 8 bases from J; junction bases left unmatched: 10. The CDR3 nucleotides are TGTGCCAGCAACCATTTGACTAGCGGGATTTATGAGCAGTTCTTC. Translating it yields CASNHLTSGIYEQFF.

The chain uses TRBV27 and TRBJ1-5; TRBD1 is a possible D gene (5 bases). This CDR3 has 14 residues. The germline gives CDR1 MNHEY, CDR2 SMNVEV (reference sequence). V lost 3 bases to trimming and J lost 6 bases, with 12 bases between them. The CDR3 here is CASSFWAGLQPQHF. The CDR3 nucleotides read TGTGCCAGCAGTTTCTGGGCAGGGCTTCAGCCCCAGCATTTT.

The CDR3 loop is CSVEDQGLSYEQYF. The CDR3 DNA sequence: TGCAGCGTTGAAGATCAGGGGTTAAGCTACGAGCAGTACTTC. The chain uses TRBV29-1 and TRBJ2-7; D may be TRBD1 (6 bases). This CDR3 contains 14 residues. Trimming cost V 0 bases and J 3 bases, with 12 bases left between them. In germline, CDR1 is SQVTM, CDR2 ANQGSEA.

This clone appeared once. This sequence joins TRBV10-2 and TRBJ1-2; D uncertain. Deletions cut 8 bases from V and 2 bases from J, with 6 bases between. CDR3 length equals 11 residues. Germline assignment: CDR1 WSHSY and CDR2 SAAADI. DNA for the CDR3: TGCGCCAGCGGAGAAAACTATGGCTACACCTTC. It specifies CASGENYGYTF.

This rearrangement joins TRBV5-1 to TRBJ2-1; 9 bases fit TRBD2. There are 16 residues in the CDR3. Germline CDR1 and CDR2: SGHRS and YFSETQ. With V trimmed by 1 base and J by 5 bases, 7 bases remained unmatched. The DNA of the CDR3 is TGCGCCAGCAGCTTGAGGGCTAGCGGGGCTAACAATGAGCAGTTCTTC. This codes for CASSLRASGANNEQFF.

This clone was seen once. V gene TRBV5-1 combines with J gene TRBJ2-5; unclear D gene. Trimming pared 2 bases from V and 5 bases from J, leaving 4 bases between. Per germline, CDR1 SGHRS and CDR2 YFSETQ. The CDR3 has 11 amino acids. For the CDR3, the DNA is TGCGCCAGCAGCTTCCGGGAGACCCAGTACTTC. This translates into CASSFRETQYF.

This rearrangement joins TRBV13 to TRBJ2-7; 10 bases match TRBD2. CDR3 length: 15 residues. J lost 3 bases, V lost 3 bases, and 5 bases had no gene match. The germline V gene encodes CDR1 PRHDT and CDR2 FYEKMQ (reference sequence). CDR3: CASSFSGRTLYEQYF. In DNA, the CDR3 is TGTGCCAGCAGCTTTAGCGGGAGGACCCTCTACGAGCAGTACTTC.

V is TRBV5-1 and J is TRBJ1-2; 8 nucleotides align to TRBD1. V lost 4 bases and J lost 4; bases outside the gene matches: 6. This CDR3 has 14 residues. The germline V gene encodes CDR1 SGHRS and CDR2 YFSETQ. The CDR3 nucleotides are TGCGCCAGCAGCCTAAGGACAGGGCCCTATGGCTACACCTTC. Translating it yields CASSLRTGPYGYTF.

This rearrangement joins TRBV9 to TRBJ2-1; TRBD2 aligns across 14 bases. V lost 3 bases, J lost 9 bases, and 2 bases stayed unmatched. The germline V gene has CDR1 SGDLS and CDR2 YYNGEE. The CDR3 runs 14 residues. This chain's CDR3 is CASSGLAGGCEQFF. CDR3 nucleotides: TGTGCCAGCAGCGGACTAGCGGGGGGGTGTGAGCAGTTCTTC.

This chain connects TRBV6-6 to TRBJ1-2; D possibly corresponds to TRBD1 (6 bases). Per the germline V gene, CDR1 is MNHNY and CDR2 is SVGAGI (reference sequence). The CDR3 is made up of 13 amino acids. V shed 4 bases and J shed 4 bases, with 10 bases lying between them. The CDR3 spells CASSLGQSYGYTF. The CDR3 DNA follows: TGTGCCAGCAGTTTAGGACAGAGCTATGGCTACACCTTC.

The chain links TRBV6-1 to TRBJ2-3, with 9 bases fitting TRBD2. This CDR3 contains 17 residues. Germline V gives CDR1 MNHNS, CDR2 SASEGT. V lost 1 base and J lost 6; bases outside the gene matches: 11. The CDR3 region has the DNA TGTGCCAGCAGTGAAGATGCAATAAGACTAGCGGCGGATACGCAGTATTTT. Its protein is CASSEDAIRLAADTQYF.

The gene calls are TRBV7-9 and TRBJ1-4; D remains unclear. Germline V gene data show CDR1 as SEHNR and CDR2 as FQNEAQ (reference sequence). The CDR3 is made up of 12 amino acids. Trimming left V 2 bases short and J 8 bases short, with 6 bases between. CDR3 amino acids: CASSLIAEKLFF. The CDR3 coding sequence is TGTGCCAGCAGCTTAATCGCGGAAAAACTGTTTTTT.

The CDR3 is CASSLVAGSNEKLFF. As DNA, the CDR3 is TGCGCCAGCAGCTTGGTCGCCGGGTCTAATGAAAAACTGTTTTTT. The chain joins TRBV5-1 to TRBJ1-4; no reliable D call. The V end was cut by 0 bases, the J end by 3 bases, with 9 bases between. Germline-derived CDR1 and CDR2 are SGHRS and YFSETQ. The CDR3 sequence is 15 residues long.

CDR3 amino acids: CASSSGAWDNEQFF. As DNA, the CDR3 is TGTGCCAGCAGCTCTGGGGCCTGGGACAATGAGCAGTTCTTC. V gene TRBV5-4 combines with J gene TRBJ2-1, with D possibly being TRBD1 (5 bases). The CDR3 is made up of 14 amino acids. Germline V CDR1 and CDR2: SGHNT, YYREEE (reference sequence). V lost 3 bases and J lost 5, with 12 bases in between.

V is TRBV5-1 and J is TRBJ1-4; 12 nucleotides align to TRBD1. With 2 bases clipped from V and 4 bases from J, the junction kept 6 bases outside the gene matches. CDR3 length: 17 residues. The germline V gene has CDR1 SGHRS and CDR2 YFSETQ. CDR3 DNA sequence: TGCGCCAGCAGCTTTACCGGGACAGGGGGCTATAATGAAAAACTGTTTTTT. It is translated as CASSFTGTGGYNEKLFF. The full variable domain, in which reference TRBV5-1 and TRBJ1-4 provide the parts outside the CDR3, is KAGVTQTPRYLIKTRGQQVTLSCSPISGHRSVSWYQQTPGQGLQFLFEYFSETQRNKGNFPGRFSGRQFSNSRSEMNVSTLELGDSALYLCASSFTGTGGYNEKLFFGSGTQLSVL.

The chain joins TRBV9 to TRBJ2-1, with TRBD2 matching 9 bases. Trimming cost V 0 bases and J 7 bases; bases outside gene matches: 5. The CDR3 is 15 residues long. Germline V gene lookup returns CDR1 SGDLS and CDR2 YYNGEE. CDR3 region: CASSVGLAGHNEQFF. Here the CDR3 DNA reads TGTGCCAGCAGCGTAGGGCTAGCGGGGCATAATGAGCAGTTCTTC.

This chain connects TRBV28 to TRBJ2-5; 12 bases are shared with TRBD1. The trim removed 6 bases at V and 1 base at J, leaving 12 bases unmatched. This CDR3 region has 18 residues. Germline CDR1 reads MDHEN; CDR2 reads SYDVKM. The DNA for the CDR3 is TGTGCCAGCAGAGAAACCGGGACAGGGGGCACCATCCAAGAGACCCAGTACTTC. This gives the protein CASRETGTGGTIQETQYF.

V gene TRBV5-6 combines with J gene TRBJ1-5; 7 positions agree with TRBD1. V was clipped by 3 bases and J by 1 base; unmatched bases: 7. CDR3 length: 16 residues. Per germline, CDR1 SGHDT and CDR2 YYEEEE. The CDR3 sequence is CASSSMTGPSNQPQHF. Here the CDR3 DNA reads TGTGCCAGCAGCTCGATGACAGGGCCCAGCAATCAGCCCCAGCATTTT.

J is TRBJ1-4 and V is TRBV28; no clear D. Looked up from germline, CDR1 is MDHEN and CDR2 is SYDVKM. Trimming shortened V by 5 bases and J by 8 bases, and 9 bases separated the two germline ends. The CDR3 is made up of 12 amino acids. The CDR3 DNA reads TGTGCCAGCAGTCGGGTTTGGGAAAAACTGTTTTTT. As protein: CASSRVWEKLFF.

The chain has TRBV2 and TRBJ2-3, with a possible D match to TRBD2 (5 bases). Germline CDR1 reads SNHLY; CDR2 reads FYNNEI. CDR3 size: 14 residues. Trimming took off 4 bases at V and 5 bases at J, with 13 bases between the two ends. The CDR3 loop reads CASSGPWTGDTQYF. CDR3 DNA sequence: TGTGCCAGCAGTGGACCCTGGACTGGAGATACGCAGTATTTT.

This chain uses TRBV28 with TRBJ2-5, with D maybe TRBD1 (5 bases). V lost 6 bases, J lost 4 bases, and 15 bases lay in between. This CDR3 has 14 residues. Germline CDR1 is MDHEN and CDR2 is SYDVKM. CDR3 nucleotides: TGTGCCAGCAGCACGTCAAAGGACACAGAGACCCAGTACTTC. Its translation: CASSTSKDTETQYF.

This clone was detected a few times. This chain connects TRBV5-6 to TRBJ1-4; no reliable D call. The CDR3 totals 14 residues. Looked up from germline, CDR1 is SGHDT and CDR2 is YYEEEE. The germline V and J ends were trimmed by 3 bases and 5 bases, with 11 bases remaining between them. CDR3 amino acids: CASSSLTGNEKLFF. The CDR3 DNA follows: TGTGCCAGCAGCTCCCTGACGGGGAATGAAAAACTGTTTTTT. Drawing the rest from reference TRBV5-6 and TRBJ1-4, the complete variable domain is DAGVTQSPTHLIKTRGQQVTLRCSPKSGHDTVSWYQQALGQGPQFIFQYYEEEERQRGNFPDRFSGHQFPNYSSELNVNALLLGDSALYLCASSSLTGNEKLFFGSGTQLSVL.

The V gene is TRBV7-2, the J gene TRBJ1-1; 10 bases map to TRBD1. Trimming at V came to 6 bases and at J to 0 bases, leaving 13 bases not matched to a gene. The V gene's germline CDR1 is SGHTA and CDR2 FQGNSA. The CDR3 length is 18 residues. As DNA, the CDR3 is TGTGCCAGCAGTTTGAGGACAGGGGGATGGGGGTTGAACACTGAAGCTTTCTTT. Translating gives CASSLRTGGWGLNTEAFF.

The chain recombines TRBV5-1 with TRBJ2-7; no reliable D call. V lost 4 bases to trimming and J lost 4 bases, with 18 bases between them. Germline lookup yields CDR1 SGHRS and CDR2 YFSETQ. The CDR3 runs 15 residues. As DNA, the CDR3 is TGCGCCAGCAGCAAGGAAGCCGGGTCCTATTACGAGCAGTACTTC. Its protein is CASSKEAGSYYEQYF.

The CDR3 is CASSSARTSYEQYF. DNA of the CDR3: TGTGCCAGCAGTTCCGCGAGAACCTCCTACGAGCAGTACTTC. The V call is TRBV27, the J call TRBJ2-7; no clear D gene. This CDR3 contains 14 residues. V was clipped by 4 bases and J by 0 bases, with 10 bases between them. Germline V gene lookup returns CDR1 MNHEY and CDR2 SMNVEV (reference sequence).

The CDR3 nucleotides are TGTGCCAGCAGGTCCGGGACACCAAATGAAAAACTGTTTTTT. This codes for CASRSGTPNEKLFF. The chain employs TRBV28 and TRBJ1-4; weak D call: TRBD1 (6 bases). CDR1 and CDR2 from the germline V gene are MDHEN and SYDVKM. The CDR3 totals 14 residues. V gave up 6 bases and J gave up 5 bases, with 13 bases separating them.

The V and J genes are TRBV19 and TRBJ2-2; 9 positions agree with TRBD2. Germline V gene data show CDR1 as LNHDA and CDR2 as SQIVND (reference sequence). V lost 0 bases and J lost 5; bases outside the gene matches: 1. CDR3 length equals 15 residues. The CDR3 bases are TGTGCCAGTAGTATAGATCTAGCGGGGACCGGGGAGCTGTTTTTT. This codes for CASSIDLAGTGELFF. The whole variable domain, remainder taken from reference TRBV19 and TRBJ2-2, is DGGITQSPKYLFRKEGQNVTLSCEQNLNHDAMYWYRQDPGQGLRLIYYSQIVNDFQKGDIAEGYSVSREKKESFPLTVTSAQKNPTAFYLCASSIDLAGTGELFFGEGSRLTVL.

With regard to this clone: This same CDR3 is encoded by further DNA sequences in the sample. The gene calls are TRBV6-5 and TRBJ2-1; D might be TRBD1 (5 bases). The CDR3 sequence is 15 residues long. The V end was cut by 2 bases, the J end by 5 bases, with 13 bases between. Looked up from germline, CDR1 is MNHEY and CDR2 is SVGAGI. CDR3: CASSYVGPSDNEQFF. The CDR3 DNA reads TGTGCCAGCAGTTACGTGGGGCCCTCGGACAATGAGCAGTTCTTC.

The chain has TRBV9 and TRBJ1-1, with D perhaps TRBD1 (6 bases). Trimming removed 3 bases from V and 6 bases from J, with 21 bases in between. CDR3 size: 16 residues. Germline V gene lookup returns CDR1 SGDLS and CDR2 YYNGEE. The CDR3 DNA follows: TGTGCCAGCAGCGATTCTTTGACAGCGTCAGGGGCTGAAGCTTTCTTT. The encoded protein is CASSDSLTASGAEAFF.

The chain carries TRBV19 and TRBJ2-7, with TRBD1 identical over 8 bases. Germline V lookup: CDR1 LNHDA, CDR2 SQIVND (reference sequence). The CDR3 loop spans 14 amino acids. J gave up 0 bases and V 4 bases, and 2 bases lay outside the gene matches. CDR3 nucleotides: TGTGCCAGTAGTAGACAGGGGAGCTCCTACGAGCAGTACTTC. The encoded protein is CASSRQGSSYEQYF.